The 26 T cell receptor beta chains in this list originate from one sample, sequenced in a study of regulatory T cells in long-lasting Graves disease. Time point given: newly diagnosed GD, antithyroid drugs for less than 3 months. Scientists built the TCR library using RNA that was extracted from PBMCs. Assembly of TCR beta libraries relied on iRepertoire HTBI primers together with Arm-PCR of CDR3 regions. From the multiplex PCR reads, TCRdb called clonotypes with MiXCR, one entry per CDR3 protein. The table has 420,000 or so distinct CDR3 sequences, about 17% seen once. These data were also filed under a second study, of T cells in Graves' hyperthyroidism and ophthalmopathy.

Here the sequenced sample was peripheral blood mononuclear cells (PBMCs), taken at new diagnosis, from a patient treated with antithyroid drugs. These TCRs come from a woman under 30 with Graves disease.

This clonotype was counted a single time. V is TRBV30 and J is TRBJ1-5; D is perhaps TRBD1 (6 bases). The CDR3 consists of 13 residues. Germline V gene lookup returns CDR1 GTSNPN and CDR2 SVGIG (reference sequence). V lost 1 base, J lost 7 bases, and 11 bases lay in between. The CDR3 is CAWSGGGRQPQHF. CDR3 in DNA: TGTGCCTGGAGTGGTGGGGGCCGACAGCCCCAGCATTTT.

Only a few counts were recorded for this clonotype. This rearrangement joins TRBV20-1 to TRBJ2-3, with 7 positions matching TRBD2. The length of the CDR3 is 16 residues. Germline values: CDR1 DFQATT, CDR2 SNEGSKA (reference sequence). The ends lost 1 base at V and 7 bases at J; junction bases unmatched: 14. The CDR3 region is CSARGGVREVLYTQYF. The CDR3 DNA is TGCAGTGCTAGAGGGGGGGTCCGGGAGGTGCTTTATACGCAGTATTTT.

This clonotype has at least ten counts. The chain carries TRBV11-1 and TRBJ1-2, with D possibly being TRBD1 (6 bases). The germline CDR1 and CDR2 sequences are SGHAT and FQDESV (reference sequence). This CDR3 contains 14 residues. The V end lost 6 bases, the J end lost 4 bases, and 15 bases lay between the germline ends. The CDR3 DNA reads TGTGCCAGCAGACCGACCGGGACACCCTATGGCTACACCTTC. Translating it yields CASRPTGTPYGYTF.

Details on this clonotype: A much larger clone lies a single base off, so this may be a read error. The chain couples TRBV7-8 to TRBJ2-1; TRBD2 is a possible D gene (6 bases). With 11 bases removed from V and 2 bases from J, the gap between germline ends came to 19 bases. This CDR3 comprises 15 residues. Germline CDR1 SGHVS, CDR2 FQNEAQ. CDR3 loop: CAGLFRGRPYNEQFF. DNA of the CDR3: TGTGCCGGTTTATTTCGGGGGAGGCCCTACAATGAGCAGTTCTTC.

The table lists this clonotype with many counts. The chain uses TRBV7-2 and TRBJ2-5, with TRBD2 matching 9 bases. Germline V gives CDR1 SGHTA, CDR2 FQGNSA. This CDR3 spans 16 amino acids. Germline trimming cut 5 bases from V and 5 bases from J; bases unmatched to any gene: 12. The CDR3 here is CASSPGTSYIVETQYF. CDR3 nucleotides: TGTGCCAGCAGCCCGGGGACTAGCTACATTGTGGAGACCCAGTACTTC.

This clonotype was detected only a few times. The V call is TRBV29-1, the J call TRBJ1-5; the D gene is possibly TRBD1 (5 bases). Trimming removed 4 bases at V and 2 bases at J, with 6 bases between. Germline V gene lookup returns CDR1 SQVTM and CDR2 ANQGSEA. There are 12 residues in the CDR3. DNA for the CDR3: TGCAGCGTTGGGGACGGCAATCAGCCCCAGCATTTT. Its protein product is CSVGDGNQPQHF.

The genes are TRBV5-1 and TRBJ2-1; D gene uncertain. The better agreement between TRBJ2-5 and the DNA end casts doubt on the J call. The CDR3 loop spans 13 amino acids. Germline V gene lookup returns CDR1 SGHRS and CDR2 YFSETQ. The CDR3 protein is CASSREALETQYF. The CDR3 DNA sequence: TGCGCCAGCAGCCGAGAGGCTCTGGAGACCCAGTACTTC.

This clonotype was counted many times. CDR3 DNA: TGTGCCAGCAGCGTAGGGGCGGGAGGGAACTACGAGCAGTACTTC. Translation gives CASSVGAGGNYEQYF. V and J are TRBV9 and TRBJ2-7; 9 nucleotides match TRBD2. Germline V gene data show CDR1 as SGDLS and CDR2 as YYNGEE. V was clipped by 0 bases and J by 3 bases; unmatched bases: 4. There are 15 residues in the CDR3. The full variable domain, with the rest looked up from reference TRBV9 and TRBJ2-7, is DSGVTQTPKHLITATGQRVTLRCSPRSGDLSVYWYQQSLDQGLQFLIQYYNGEERAKGNILERFSAQQFPDLHSELNLSSLELGDSALYFCASSVGAGGNYEQYFGPGTRLTVT.

The gene calls are TRBV3-1 and TRBJ2-7; 9 bases are a match to TRBD2. This CDR3 contains 16 residues. Germline loops: CDR1 LGHDT, CDR2 YNNKEL (reference sequence). After removal of 0 bases from V and 1 base from J, the junction contained 4 bases not matched to a gene. The CDR3 protein is CASSQDALAGSYEQYF. CDR3 nucleotides: TGTGCCAGCAGCCAAGATGCGCTAGCGGGGTCCTACGAGCAGTACTTC.

The chain couples TRBV29-1 to TRBJ2-1; 10 bases fit TRBD2. Germline V lookup: CDR1 SQVTM, CDR2 ANQGSEA. The J segment lost 1 base and the V segment lost 3 bases, leaving 9 bases of the junction unmatched. The CDR3 contains 17 residues. The CDR3 DNA sequence: TGCAGCGTTGAGGGGCTAGCGGGAGCGTTATCCTACAATGAGCAGTTCTTC. This gives the protein CSVEGLAGALSYNEQFF.

This clonotype has at least ten counts. The chain carries TRBV3-1 and TRBJ2-1; TRBD2 agrees at 7 bases. The CDR3 is 20 amino acids. J gave up 1 base and V 0 bases, and 15 bases lay outside the gene matches. From germline, CDR1 is LGHDT and CDR2 YNNKEL (reference sequence). As DNA, the CDR3 is TGTGCCAGCAGCCAAGATCTACGGGGGTCTGGCGGGAGTTCCTACAATGAGCAGTTCTTC. Its translation: CASSQDLRGSGGSSYNEQFF.

This clonotype occurred many times. The rearrangement uses TRBV20-1 and TRBJ1-2; D gene unclear. Germline CDR1 reads DFQATT; CDR2 reads SNEGSKA (reference sequence). The CDR3 is 12 residues long. Trimming left V 3 bases short and J 3 bases short, with 8 bases between. The CDR3 reads CSARGGYYGYTF. CDR3 in DNA: TGCAGTGCTAGGGGCGGATACTATGGCTACACCTTC.

This clonotype was seen a few times. This chain joins TRBV28 and TRBJ2-3; 7 bases agree with TRBD1. The length of the CDR3 is 16 residues. J was trimmed by 1 base and V by 6 bases; bases with no gene match: 10. Germline assignment: CDR1 MDHEN and CDR2 SYDVKM. CDR3 nucleotides: TGTGCCAGCAGAAAACAGGGGACCCCGGGCACAGATACGCAGTATTTT. Translation: CASRKQGTPGTDTQYF.

The table lists this clonotype with many counts. This chain connects TRBV20-1 to TRBJ1-1; 10 bases line up with TRBD1. The junction had 11 bases not matched to a gene; V was cut back by 3 bases and J by 4 bases. From germline, CDR1 is DFQATT and CDR2 SNEGSKA (reference sequence). The CDR3 runs to 16 residues. The CDR3 region has the DNA TGCAGTGCTAGGGGGACAGGGGCTAGGTGGACCACTGAAGCTTTCTTT. This gives the protein CSARGTGARWTTEAFF.

This clonotype has at least ten counts. The chain recombines TRBV20-1 with TRBJ2-4; D is possibly TRBD1 or TRBD2 (7 bases each). CDR1 and CDR2 from the germline V gene are DFQATT and SNEGSKA (reference sequence). CDR3 length equals 18 residues. Trimming stripped 5 bases from V and 0 bases from J, with 23 bases between. The CDR3 region has the DNA TGCAGTGCTGCCACCAGGGGGGGATCCAATCTAGCCAAAAACATTCAGTACTTC. This translates into CSAATRGGSNLAKNIQYF.

The J gene is TRBJ2-2, the V gene TRBV2; 8 bases match TRBD2. The junction had 2 bases not matched to a gene; V was cut back by 9 bases and J by 5 bases. Germline loops: CDR1 SNHLY, CDR2 FYNNEI. The CDR3 is 12 residues long. The chain's CDR3 is CARKRETGELFF. In nucleotides, the CDR3 is TGTGCCAGAAAGCGGGAGACCGGGGAGCTGTTTTTT.

In its sample, this clonotype was seen a few times. The chain is built from TRBV6-1 and TRBJ1-1; 7 nucleotides align to TRBD1. The germline V gene has CDR1 MNHNS and CDR2 SASEGT. V trimming: 6 bases; J trimming: 5 bases; junction bases outside the gene matches: 6. There are 13 residues in the CDR3. The CDR3 spells CASRRQGGTEAFF. CDR3 nucleotides: TGTGCCAGCAGGCGACAGGGTGGTACTGAAGCTTTCTTT.

This clonotype was seen ten or more times. The rearrangement links TRBV19 to TRBJ2-1, with 8 positions matching TRBD2. V lost 4 bases, J lost 6 bases, and 20 bases stayed unmatched. The CDR3 is 19 residues long. The germline V gene has CDR1 LNHDA and CDR2 SQIVND (reference sequence). CDR3 region: CASSTPRVGSGSLVNEQFF. Written as DNA, the CDR3 is TGTGCCAGTAGTACCCCCAGAGTTGGGAGCGGGAGTTTGGTCAATGAGCAGTTCTTC.

Concerning this clonotype itself: A far larger clone is one nucleotide away, so this likely arose from a read error. V and J are TRBV9 and TRBJ2-7; D is unclear. V lost 2 bases and J 0 bases, leaving 3 bases between the germline ends. The length of the CDR3 is 12 residues. From germline, CDR1 is SGDLS and CDR2 YYNGEE. The CDR3 loop is CASSVSSYEQYF. The CDR3 DNA reads as TGTGCCAGCAGCGTGAGCTCCTACGAGCAGTACTTC.

This clonotype was found many times. This chain connects TRBV28 to TRBJ1-1, with D possibly matching TRBD1 (5 bases). The V end lost 8 bases, the J end lost 1 base, and 5 bases lay between the germline ends. Germline V gene data show CDR1 as MDHEN and CDR2 as SYDVKM. CDR3 size: 11 residues. CDR3 region: CASDRNTEAFF. The CDR3 DNA sequence: TGTGCCAGCGACAGGAACACTGAAGCTTTCTTT.

This clonotype was seen repeatedly, ten times or more. The chain has TRBV7-3 and TRBJ2-3, with 15 bases aligning to TRBD2. The V and J ends lost 2 bases and 6 bases, in that order; junction bases with no gene match: 6. The CDR3 length is 17 residues. Germline CDR1 and CDR2: SGHTA and FQGTGA. CDR3 DNA: TGTGCCAGCAGCTTAGGACTAGCGGGAGGGTCCAGCGATACGCAGTATTTT. Translation gives CASSLGLAGGSSDTQYF.

The V call is TRBV11-3, the J call TRBJ2-1, with TRBD2 identical over 8 bases. The germline CDR1 and CDR2 sequences are SGHNT and YENEEA. Trimming at V came to 8 bases and at J to 10 bases, leaving 7 bases not matched to a gene. The CDR3 length is 12 residues. In DNA form, the CDR3 reads TGTGCCAGCGGCCTAGCGGGTTTAGAGCAGTTCTTC. This translates into CASGLAGLEQFF.

There are many counts of this clonotype. The rearrangement uses TRBV2 and TRBJ2-7; the D gene is possibly TRBD1 (6 bases). Germline V gene sequence: CDR1 SNHLY, CDR2 FYNNEI. V gave up 6 bases and J gave up 3 bases, with 15 bases separating them. This CDR3 is 14 amino acids long. As DNA, the CDR3 is TGTGCCAGCAGAAAGTCAGGGGTAGGCTACGAGCAGTACTTC. Protein sequence: CASRKSGVGYEQYF.

This clonotype was observed a handful of times. The CDR3 loop reads CASRTSGFNPNPSYEQYF. The CDR3 bases are TGTGCCAGTAGGACTAGCGGGTTTAACCCGAATCCCTCCTACGAGCAGTACTTC. The chain combines TRBV19 with TRBJ2-7, with 10 bases that match TRBD2. Germline CDR1 LNHDA, CDR2 SQIVND (reference sequence). The CDR3 consists of 18 residues. After removal of 6 bases from V and 0 bases from J, the junction contained 14 bases not matched to a gene.

This chain links TRBV5-5 with TRBJ2-6; TRBD1 matches at 10 bases. There are 17 residues in the CDR3. CDR1 SGHKS and CDR2 YYEKEE come from the germline V gene (reference sequence). J lost 1 base, V lost 4 bases, and 5 bases had no gene match. CDR3 region: CASSIGTGVSGANVLTF. The CDR3 DNA sequence: TGTGCCAGCAGCATCGGGACAGGGGTGTCTGGGGCCAACGTCCTGACTTTC.

The chain employs TRBV9 and TRBJ2-1; 7 nucleotides align to TRBD2. V shed 4 bases, J shed 8 bases, and the junction held 15 bases outside the gene matches. Germline CDR1 reads SGDLS; CDR2 reads YYNGEE. The CDR3 is made up of 16 amino acids. CDR3 coding DNA: TGTGCCAGCAGCCCCCTAGGACTAGGGAAGCCACATGAGCAGTTCTTC. It translates to CASSPLGLGKPHEQFF.